This is a list of T cell receptor beta chains from one sample in a study of cytomegalovirus exposure and HLA in healthy donors. Sequenced by immunoSEQ multiplex PCR; TCRdb stores in-frame clones only, minus some. The sample contains 150,000 to 200,000 clones, about three quarters of which appear only once. Sequenced material: PBMCs. The receptors were gathered from a man aged 50 to 60 in good health and CMV-seropositive. Both conserved end residues are part of each CDR3. The order of the fields is J gene, clone size, D gene, V gene, CDR3 DNA, CDR3 protein. The D gene is left open where the match is weak. Rows may omit the clone size; those that give it use once, few, many or a size class.

J: TRBJ2-6
size: .
D: .
V: TRBV28
DNA: TGTGCCAGCAAGGACGGGGTTTATAATTCTGGGGCCAACGTCCTGACTTTC
CDR3: CASKDGVYNSGANVLTF

J: TRBJ1-5
size: .
D: TRBD1
V: TRBV2
DNA: TGTGCCAGCAGTCCGACAGGGGGCGATCAGCCCCAGCATTTT
CDR3: CASSPTGGDQPQHF

J: TRBJ1-5
size: few
D: TRBD1
V: TRBV6-6
DNA: TGTGCCAGCAAAGGGACAGCAACCTATAGCAATCAGCCCCAGCATTTT
CDR3: CASKGTATYSNQPQHF

J: TRBJ1-5
size: .
D: .
V: TRBV6-5
DNA: TGTGCCAGCAGTTATCCAGAGGCGGTGCAGCCCCAGCATTTT
CDR3: CASSYPEAVQPQHF

J: TRBJ1-5
size: .
D: .
V: TRBV7-9
DNA: TGTGCCAGCAGCTTGGAGGGGCCTTATCAGCCCCAGCATTTT
CDR3: CASSLEGPYQPQHF

J: TRBJ2-5
size: once
D: TRBD1
V: TRBV6-1
DNA: TGTGCCAGCAACCCAACGGGGACAGGGAAGGAGACCCAGTACTTC
CDR3: CASNPTGTGKETQYF

J: TRBJ1-5
size: .
D: .
V: TRBV19
DNA: TGTGCCAGTAGTATACCGAGCAATCAGCCCCAGCATTTT
CDR3: CASSIPSNQPQHF

J: TRBJ1-1
size: .
D: .
V: TRBV6-5
DNA: TGTGCCAGCAGTTACTCTGGGGGGGCTGAAGCTTTCTTT
CDR3: CASSYSGGAEAFF

J: TRBJ2-1
size: once
D: .
V: TRBV10-1
DNA: TGCGCCAGCAGAAGAGGCGGTAGCAATGAGCAGTTCTTC
CDR3: CASRRGGSNEQFF

J: TRBJ1-6
size: .
D: .
V: TRBV7-9
DNA: TGTGCCAGCAGTTCTCCAGGGGCCCCCCTCCACTTT
CDR3: CASSSPGAPLHF

J: TRBJ2-3
size: .
D: TRBD2
V: TRBV5-1
DNA: TGCGCCAGCAGCTTGGCCTTAGCGGGGGGCACAGATACGCAGTATTTT
CDR3: CASSLALAGGTDTQYF

J: TRBJ2-7
size: .
D: .
V: TRBV11-2
DNA: TGTGCCAGCAGCCGAAACCAGGGGTACGAGCAGTACTTC
CDR3: CASSRNQGYEQYF

J: TRBJ1-4
size: .
D: .
V: TRBV7-2
DNA: TGTGCCAGCAGCTTAGTCGATCGGGTCAAACAGGGTGAAAAACTGTTTTTT
CDR3: CASSLVDRVKQGEKLFF

J: TRBJ2-2
size: .
D: .
V: TRBV2
DNA: TGTGCCAGCAGTAAACAGGGTTCCGGGGAGCTGTTTTTT
CDR3: CASSKQGSGELFF

J: TRBJ2-2
size: few
D: .
V: TRBV15
DNA: TGTGCCACCAGTCATAACCGGGACTTCACCGGGGAGCTGTTTTTT
CDR3: CATSHNRDFTGELFF

J: TRBJ1-2
size: .
D: TRBD1
V: TRBV13
DNA: TGTGCCAGCAGCTTAGGCAGGGGGCTGGTCTATGGCTACACCTTC
CDR3: CASSLGRGLVYGYTF

J: TRBJ2-1
size: .
D: .
V: TRBV19
DNA: TGTGCCAGTAGTATAGGGCCTAGCCGGTACAATGAGCAGTTCTTC
CDR3: CASSIGPSRYNEQFF

J: TRBJ1-5
size: once
D: TRBD1
V: TRBV19
DNA: TGTGCCAGTAGTACCGGGACAGACGCTCAGCCCCAGCATTTT
CDR3: CASSTGTDAQPQHF

J: TRBJ2-2
size: .
D: TRBD1
V: TRBV7-9
DNA: TGTGCCAGCAGCGACCGTAACCGACAGGGCCCCACCGGGGAGCTGTTTTTT
CDR3: CASSDRNRQGPTGELFF

J: TRBJ2-7
size: .
D: .
V: TRBV9
DNA: TGTGCCAGCAGCGTAGAGGGACTGGGCGAGCAGTACTTC
CDR3: CASSVEGLGEQYF

J: TRBJ1-1
size: .
D: TRBD1
V: TRBV7-9
DNA: TGTGCCAGCAGCTTAGCGTTGGGACAGGGCGGCACTGAAGCTTTCTTT
CDR3: CASSLALGQGGTEAFF

J: TRBJ1-3
size: .
D: TRBD1
V: TRBV4-3
DNA: TGCGCCAGCAGCCAAGACGACAGGGCTGGAAACACCATATATTTT
CDR3: CASSQDDRAGNTIYF

J: TRBJ2-5
size: .
D: .
V: TRBV27
DNA: TGTGCCAGCAGTTTGTCGGGGACACCCCAAGAGACCCAGTACTTC
CDR3: CASSLSGTPQETQYF

J: TRBJ1-3
size: .
D: .
V: TRBV6-5
DNA: TGTGCCAGCAGCCCCGGGACAACCGGAAACACCATATATTTT
CDR3: CASSPGTTGNTIYF

J: TRBJ1-1
size: few
D: TRBD1
V: TRBV5-6
DNA: TGTGCCAGCAGGCAGACAGGGTCCGGGCCTGAAGCTTTCTTT
CDR3: CASRQTGSGPEAFF

J: TRBJ2-7
size: .
D: TRBD2
V: TRBV7-6
DNA: TGTGCCAGCAGCCTGCGGGGGGTCCATAACTCCTACGAGCAGTACTTC
CDR3: CASSLRGVHNSYEQYF

J: TRBJ1-3
size: .
D: .
V: TRBV6-5
DNA: TGTGCCAGCAGTATGGGAGTCTCTGGAAACACCATATATTTT
CDR3: CASSMGVSGNTIYF

J: TRBJ1-1
size: .
D: TRBD1
V: TRBV6-6
DNA: TGTGCCAGCAGTTCTCCCGACAGGGGGCAGAGCACTGAAGCTTTCTTT
CDR3: CASSSPDRGQSTEAFF

J: TRBJ1-6
size: .
D: .
V: TRBV5-1
DNA: TGCGCCAGCAGCCGGGGGGGTCCAAGCTATAATTCACCCCTCCACTTT
CDR3: CASSRGGPSYNSPLHF

J: TRBJ2-5
size: once
D: TRBD1
V: TRBV7-2
DNA: TGTGCCAGCAGCTTATCGACAGGGATGGAGACCCAGTACTTC
CDR3: CASSLSTGMETQYF

J: TRBJ1-3
size: once
D: .
V: TRBV6-5
DNA: TGTGCCAGCAGTTCAAGGGGGGGGTTCTCTGGAAACACCATATATTTT
CDR3: CASSSRGGFSGNTIYF

J: TRBJ2-1
size: .
D: TRBD1
V: TRBV2
DNA: TGTGCCAGCATCGAAGGGGGCGCCTACAATGAGCAGTTCTTC
CDR3: CASIEGGAYNEQFF

J: TRBJ2-1
size: .
D: .
V: TRBV7-9
DNA: TGTTCCAGCAGCCCCACTACCAATGAGCAGTTCTTC
CDR3: CSSSPTTNEQFF